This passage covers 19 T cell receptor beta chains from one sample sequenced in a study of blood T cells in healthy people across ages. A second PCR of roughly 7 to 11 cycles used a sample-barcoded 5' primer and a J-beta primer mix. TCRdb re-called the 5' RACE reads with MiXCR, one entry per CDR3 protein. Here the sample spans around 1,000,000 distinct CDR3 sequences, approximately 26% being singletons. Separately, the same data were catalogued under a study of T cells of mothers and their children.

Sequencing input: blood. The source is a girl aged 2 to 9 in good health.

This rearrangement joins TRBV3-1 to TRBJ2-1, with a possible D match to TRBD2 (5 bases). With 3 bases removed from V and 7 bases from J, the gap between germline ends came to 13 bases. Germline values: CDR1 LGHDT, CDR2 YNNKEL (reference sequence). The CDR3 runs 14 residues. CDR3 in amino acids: CASSHLAVGNEQFF. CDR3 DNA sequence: TGTGCCAGCAGCCATCTAGCAGTGGGGAATGAGCAGTTCTTC.

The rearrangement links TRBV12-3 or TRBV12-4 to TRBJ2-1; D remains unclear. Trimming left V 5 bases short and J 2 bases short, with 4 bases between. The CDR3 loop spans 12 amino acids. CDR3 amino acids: CASSIAYNEQFF. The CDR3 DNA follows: TGTGCCAGCAGTATTGCCTACAATGAGCAGTTCTTC.

CDR3 DNA sequence: TGCGCCAGCAGCCAGCAGCCCGAGGGGGTAGACGAGCAGTACTTC. Its protein is CASSQQPEGVDEQYF. The chain recombines TRBV4-1 with TRBJ2-7; tentative D call: TRBD1 (6 bases). The CDR3 totals 15 residues. Per germline, CDR1 MGHRA and CDR2 YSYEKL. Trimming cost V 3 bases and J 5 bases, with 17 bases left between them.

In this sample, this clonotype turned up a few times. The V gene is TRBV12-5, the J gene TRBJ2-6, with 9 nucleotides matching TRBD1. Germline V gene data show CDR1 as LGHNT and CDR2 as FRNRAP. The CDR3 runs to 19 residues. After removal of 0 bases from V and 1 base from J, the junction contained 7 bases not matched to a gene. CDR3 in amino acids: CASGLVSGDRESGANVLTF. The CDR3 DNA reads TGTGCTAGTGGTTTGGTATCCGGGGACAGGGAGTCTGGGGCCAACGTCCTGACTTTC.

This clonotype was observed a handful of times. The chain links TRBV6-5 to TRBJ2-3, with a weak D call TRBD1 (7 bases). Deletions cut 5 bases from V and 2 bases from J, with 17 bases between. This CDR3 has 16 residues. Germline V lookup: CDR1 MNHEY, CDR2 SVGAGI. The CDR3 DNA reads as TGTGCCAGCAGTGGCCGGCAGGGGGGCATCACAGATACGCAGTATTTT. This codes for CASSGRQGGITDTQYF.

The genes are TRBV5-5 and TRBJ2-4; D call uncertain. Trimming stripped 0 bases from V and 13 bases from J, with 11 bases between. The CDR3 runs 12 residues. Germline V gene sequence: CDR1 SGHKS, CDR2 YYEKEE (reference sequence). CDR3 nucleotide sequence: TGTGCCAGCAGCTTGGCTGGCAATCAGCAGTACTTC. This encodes CASSLAGNQQYF.

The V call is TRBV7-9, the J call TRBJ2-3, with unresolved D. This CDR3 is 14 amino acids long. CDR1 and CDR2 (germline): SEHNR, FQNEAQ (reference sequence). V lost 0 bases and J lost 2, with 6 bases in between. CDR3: CASSLARYTDTQYF. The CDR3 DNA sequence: TGTGCCAGCAGCTTAGCGAGGTACACAGATACGCAGTATTTT. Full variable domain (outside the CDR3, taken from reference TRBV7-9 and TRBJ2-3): DTGVSQNPRHKITKRGQNVTFRCDPISEHNRLYWYRQTLGQGPEFLTYFQNEAQLEKSRLLSDRFSAERPKGSFSTLEIQRTEQGDSAMYLCASSLARYTDTQYFGPGTRLTVL.

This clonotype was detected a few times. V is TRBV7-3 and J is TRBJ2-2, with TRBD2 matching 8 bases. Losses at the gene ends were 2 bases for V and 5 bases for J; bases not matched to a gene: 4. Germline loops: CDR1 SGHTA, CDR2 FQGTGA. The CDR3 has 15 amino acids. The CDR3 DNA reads TGTGCCAGCAGCTTACTTAGCGGGGTAACCGGGGAGCTGTTTTTT. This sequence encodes CASSLLSGVTGELFF. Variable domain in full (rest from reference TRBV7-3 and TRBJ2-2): GAGVSQTPSNKVTEKGKYVELRCDPISGHTALYWYRQSLGQGPEFLIYFQGTGAADDSGLPNDRFFAVRPEGSVSTLKIQRTERGDSAVYLCASSLLSGVTGELFFGEGSRLTVL.

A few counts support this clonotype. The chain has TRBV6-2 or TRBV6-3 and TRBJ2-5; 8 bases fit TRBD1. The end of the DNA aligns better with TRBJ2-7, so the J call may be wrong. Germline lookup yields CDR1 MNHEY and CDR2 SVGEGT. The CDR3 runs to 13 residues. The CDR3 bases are TGTGCCAGCGGGACAGGAGTTTTCTACGAGCAGTACTTC. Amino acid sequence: CASGTGVFYEQYF.

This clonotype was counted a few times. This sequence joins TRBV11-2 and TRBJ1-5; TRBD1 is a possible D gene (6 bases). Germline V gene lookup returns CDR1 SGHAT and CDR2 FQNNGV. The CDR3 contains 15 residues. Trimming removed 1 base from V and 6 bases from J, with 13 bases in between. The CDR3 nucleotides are TGTGCCAGCAGCTTAGGTGAGGGGGGCGGTCAGCCCCAGCATTTT. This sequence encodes CASSLGEGGGQPQHF.

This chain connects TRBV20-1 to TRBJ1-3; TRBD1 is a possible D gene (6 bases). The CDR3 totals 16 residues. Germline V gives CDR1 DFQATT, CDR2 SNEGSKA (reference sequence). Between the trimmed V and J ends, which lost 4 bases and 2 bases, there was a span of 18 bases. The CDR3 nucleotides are TGCAGTGCTACCCGGGAGGGGGTTTTCACTGGAAACACCATATATTTT. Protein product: CSATREGVFTGNTIYF.

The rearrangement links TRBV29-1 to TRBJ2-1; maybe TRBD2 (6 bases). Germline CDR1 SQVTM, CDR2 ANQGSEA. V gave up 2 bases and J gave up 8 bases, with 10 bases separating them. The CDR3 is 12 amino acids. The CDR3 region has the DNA TGCAGCGTTGAAACTAGCCGGCATGAGCAGTTCTTC. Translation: CSVETSRHEQFF.

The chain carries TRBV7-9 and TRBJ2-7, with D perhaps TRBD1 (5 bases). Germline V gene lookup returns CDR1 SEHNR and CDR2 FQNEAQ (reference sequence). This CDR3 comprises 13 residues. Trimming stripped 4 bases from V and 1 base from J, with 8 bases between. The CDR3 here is CASSSDMSYEQYF. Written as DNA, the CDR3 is TGTGCCAGCAGCTCGGACATGTCCTACGAGCAGTACTTC. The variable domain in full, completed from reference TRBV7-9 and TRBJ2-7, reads DTGVSQNPRHKITKRGQNVTFRCDPISEHNRLYWYRQTLGQGPEFLTYFQNEAQLEKSRLLSDRFSAERPKGSFSTLEIQRTEQGDSAMYLCASSSDMSYEQYFGPGTRLTVT.

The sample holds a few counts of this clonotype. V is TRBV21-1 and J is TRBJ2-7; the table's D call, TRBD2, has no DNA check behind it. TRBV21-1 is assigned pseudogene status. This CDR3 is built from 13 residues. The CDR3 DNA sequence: TGTGCCAGCCCAGACCCGCGTAACTACGAGCAGTACTTC. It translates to CASPDPRNYEQYF.

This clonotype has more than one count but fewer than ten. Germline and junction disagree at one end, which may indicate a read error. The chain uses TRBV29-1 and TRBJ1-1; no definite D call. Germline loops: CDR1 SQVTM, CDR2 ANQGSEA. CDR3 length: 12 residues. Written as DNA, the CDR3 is TGCAGCGTAGAAGGTGGGGTAAAGGAAGCTTTCTTT. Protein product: CSVEGGVKEAFF.

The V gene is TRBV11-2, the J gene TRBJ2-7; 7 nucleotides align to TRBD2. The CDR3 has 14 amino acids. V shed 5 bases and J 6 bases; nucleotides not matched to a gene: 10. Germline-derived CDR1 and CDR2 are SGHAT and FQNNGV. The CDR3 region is CASSTRLAGREQYF. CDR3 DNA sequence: TGTGCCAGCAGCACGAGACTAGCAGGACGCGAGCAGTACTTC.

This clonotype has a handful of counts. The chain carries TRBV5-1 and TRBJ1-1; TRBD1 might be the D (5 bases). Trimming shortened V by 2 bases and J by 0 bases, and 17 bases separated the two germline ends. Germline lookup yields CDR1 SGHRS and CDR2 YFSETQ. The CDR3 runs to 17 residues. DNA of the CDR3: TGCGCCAGCAGCTTAACCCCGACCCAGGGCATGAACACTGAAGCTTTCTTT. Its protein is CASSLTPTQGMNTEAFF.

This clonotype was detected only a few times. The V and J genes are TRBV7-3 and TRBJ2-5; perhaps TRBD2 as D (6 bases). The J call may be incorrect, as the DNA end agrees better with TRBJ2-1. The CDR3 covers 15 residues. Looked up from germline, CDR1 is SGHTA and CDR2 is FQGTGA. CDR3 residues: CASSPRGSSSNEQFF. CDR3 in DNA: TGTGCCAGCAGCCCGCGGGGCTCATCGTCCAATGAGCAGTTCTTC.

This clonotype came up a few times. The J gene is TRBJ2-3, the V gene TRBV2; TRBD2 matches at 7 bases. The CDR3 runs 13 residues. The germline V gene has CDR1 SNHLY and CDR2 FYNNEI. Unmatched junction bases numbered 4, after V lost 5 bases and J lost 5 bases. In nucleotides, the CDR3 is TGTGCCAGCAGTCCTGCGGGGGTAGATACGCAGTATTTT. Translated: CASSPAGVDTQYF.